A selection of T cell receptor beta chains follows, all from one sample in a study of shared clonotypes between healthy human individuals. Clones were sequenced by immunoSEQ multiplex PCR, and TCRdb holds only the in-frame ones, with some missing. The repertoire holds approximately 980,000 clones, with over 60% as singletons. Sequencing was done on a sample of memory CD4+ T cells sorted from blood. These receptor sequences come from a man younger than 30 in good health. Both conserved end residues are part of each CDR3.

v_call cdr3_aa
TRBV5-6 CASSWGTVKETQYF
TRBV2 CASSGARADTQYF
TRBV10-1 CASSSGGVGETQYF
TRBV7-9 CASSFQLLDNEQFF
TRBV29-1 CSVPGTPNTGELFF
TRBV7-8 CASSLFRTSGTGTDTQYF
TRBV6-6 CASSYHGQGAAYEQYF
TRBV6-5 CASSGQSSGNTIYF
TRBV9 CASSPYKNTEAFF
TRBV7-9 CASSRGSTDTQYF
TRBV10-2 CASRKGQGYEQYF
TRBV18 CASKPPQGSNTGELFF
TRBV30 CAWPRGGTNGYTF